A selection of T cell receptor beta chains follows, all from one sample in a study of response to subunit inactivated influenza vaccine. MiXCR was run by TCRdb on the RT-PCR reads, yielding one entry per CDR3 protein. Of 150,000 to 200,000 distinct CDR3 sequences listed, about 12% are singletons. The same specimen was also included in a second study, on T cells expressing NK-cell markers.

Sequenced here: CD8+ T cells sorted from PBMCs, sampled 11 to 12 days after vaccination. The receptor set was obtained from a middle-aged man who received an inactivated influenza vaccine. Both conserved end residues are part of each CDR3. A D gene is named only where the DNA matches it firmly. Clone size is stated in some rows and not others, as once, few, many or a class when expanded.

V gene: TRBV4-2; J gene: TRBJ2-7; clone size: NA; D gene: NA; CDR3 DNA: TGTGCCAGCAGCAGGACGGCCTCCTACGAGCAGTACTTC; CDR3 protein: CASSRTASYEQYF
V gene: TRBV6-1; J gene: TRBJ2-7; clone size: NA; D gene: NA; CDR3 DNA: TGTGCCAGCAGTCCAACCCACCGGGACAACTACTACGAGCAGTACTTC; CDR3 protein: CASSPTHRDNYYEQYF
V gene: TRBV4-1; J gene: TRBJ2-1; clone size: NA; D gene: TRBD2; CDR3 DNA: TGCGCCAGCAGCCAGCTGAGACTAGCGGGAGATAATGAGCAGTTCTTC; CDR3 protein: CASSQLRLAGDNEQFF
V gene: TRBV12-3/TRBV12-4; J gene: TRBJ2-7; clone size: many; D gene: NA; CDR3 DNA: TGTGCCAGCAGTTTATGGGTCAGGGGAGCCTACGAGCAGTACTTC; CDR3 protein: CASSLWVRGAYEQYF
V gene: TRBV7-9; J gene: TRBJ2-1; clone size: few; D gene: NA; CDR3 DNA: TGTGCCAGCAGCTTAGACCTGGTTCGGGGGTACAATGAGCAGTTCTTC; CDR3 protein: CASSLDLVRGYNEQFF
V gene: TRBV12-3/TRBV12-4; J gene: TRBJ2-7; clone size: NA; D gene: TRBD1; CDR3 DNA: TGTGCCAGCAGTTTAGCGTGGGACAGGGGGCTTGGCGAGCAGTACTTC; CDR3 protein: CASSLAWDRGLGEQYF
V gene: TRBV6-5; J gene: TRBJ1-6; clone size: few; D gene: NA; CDR3 DNA: TGTGCCAGCAGTTTGACGGACCGATACTCCTATAATTCACCCCTCCACTTT; CDR3 protein: CASSLTDRYSYNSPLHF
V gene: TRBV3-1; J gene: TRBJ2-3; clone size: NA; D gene: NA; CDR3 DNA: TGTGCCAGCTCGTGGCTAGCAGACCGCACAGATACGCAGTATTTT; CDR3 protein: CASSWLADRTDTQYF
V gene: TRBV3-1; J gene: TRBJ2-1; clone size: many; D gene: TRBD1; CDR3 DNA: TGTGCCAGCAGCCGATGCCGACAGGGGGCGGCGAATGAGCAGTTCTTC; CDR3 protein: CASSRCRQGAANEQFF
V gene: TRBV9; J gene: TRBJ2-3; clone size: many; D gene: NA; CDR3 DNA: TGTGCCAGCAGCGTAGGACAGGCCCAAGATACGCAGTATTTT; CDR3 protein: CASSVGQAQDTQYF
V gene: TRBV7-9; J gene: TRBJ2-1; clone size: NA; D gene: TRBD2; CDR3 DNA: TGTAGAACTGGGGGGCGGGGGGTCCAACCCAATGAGCAGTTCTTC; CDR3 protein: CRTGGRGVQPNEQFF
V gene: TRBV29-1; J gene: TRBJ2-7; clone size: NA; D gene: NA; CDR3 DNA: TGCAGCGTTGTTCCCTCGACAGGCTACGAGCAGTACTTC; CDR3 protein: CSVVPSTGYEQYF
V gene: TRBV6-1; J gene: TRBJ2-1; clone size: NA; D gene: TRBD2; CDR3 DNA: TGTGCCACTTCGGTAGCGGGAGAACGCAATGAGCAGTTCTTC; CDR3 protein: CATSVAGERNEQFF
V gene: TRBV30; J gene: TRBJ1-1; clone size: few; D gene: NA; CDR3 DNA: TGTGCCTGTATTAACACTGAAGCTTTCTTT; CDR3 protein: CACINTEAFF
V gene: TRBV6-5; J gene: TRBJ1-6; clone size: NA; D gene: NA; CDR3 DNA: TGTGCCAGCAGTTACTCCGGGGGGATAACTGCTTCACCCCTCCACTTT; CDR3 protein: CASSYSGGITASPLHF
V gene: TRBV5-1; J gene: TRBJ2-7; clone size: NA; D gene: TRBD2; CDR3 DNA: TGCGCCAGCAGCTTGGCGGGCTGGAGCGGGAGAGAAAGTAGGGAGGGCCACGAGCAGTACTTC; CDR3 protein: CASSLAGWSGRESREGHEQYF
V gene: TRBV7-8; J gene: TRBJ1-4; clone size: few; D gene: NA; CDR3 DNA: TGTGCCAGCAGCTTAGCACTGGCGGGGAATGCGAATGAAAAACTGTTTTTT; CDR3 protein: CASSLALAGNANEKLFF
V gene: TRBV28; J gene: TRBJ2-5; clone size: many; D gene: TRBD2; CDR3 DNA: TGTGCCAGCAGTATACTAGCGGGATGGGGAGAGACCCAGTACTTC; CDR3 protein: CASSILAGWGETQYF
V gene: TRBV12-3/TRBV12-4; J gene: TRBJ1-3; clone size: many; D gene: NA; CDR3 DNA: TGTGCCAGCAGGAGAGGGTCGTCTGGAAACACCATATATTTT; CDR3 protein: CASRRGSSGNTIYF
V gene: TRBV29-1; J gene: TRBJ2-3; clone size: many; D gene: NA; CDR3 DNA: TGCAGCGTTGACAGGTCCCCCGATACGCAGTATTTT; CDR3 protein: CSVDRSPDTQYF
V gene: TRBV3-1; J gene: TRBJ2-3; clone size: NA; D gene: TRBD2; CDR3 DNA: TGTGCCAGCAGCCAAGAAATCGAAGCGGGAGGGACCACAGATACGCAGTATTTT; CDR3 protein: CASSQEIEAGGTTDTQYF
V gene: TRBV4-3; J gene: TRBJ2-3; clone size: few; D gene: NA; CDR3 DNA: TGCGCCAGCAGCAAGGGACTAGATACGCAGTATTTT; CDR3 protein: CASSKGLDTQYF
V gene: TRBV7-9; J gene: TRBJ2-5; clone size: NA; D gene: TRBD1; CDR3 DNA: TGTGCCAGCAGCCATCAGGGGGCTCCCTCAGAGACCCAGTACTTC; CDR3 protein: CASSHQGAPSETQYF
V gene: TRBV20-1; J gene: TRBJ1-5; clone size: NA; D gene: TRBD1; CDR3 DNA: TGCAGTGCTAGAACCCGGGACAGCGTCAATCAGCCCCAGCATTTT; CDR3 protein: CSARTRDSVNQPQHF
V gene: TRBV7-9; J gene: TRBJ2-1; clone size: NA; D gene: NA; CDR3 DNA: TGTGCCAGCAGCTTTCAGTCAAAAGCCGGGGGTGACAATGAGCAGTTCTTC; CDR3 protein: CASSFQSKAGGDNEQFF
V gene: TRBV9; J gene: TRBJ1-1; clone size: few; D gene: NA; CDR3 DNA: TGTGCCAGCAGCGTCGGACGGAACACTGAAGCTTTCTTT; CDR3 protein: CASSVGRNTEAFF
V gene: TRBV6-5; J gene: TRBJ2-5; clone size: NA; D gene: TRBD1; CDR3 DNA: TGTGCCAGCAGTTTTGGACAGGGAGGAGAGACCCAGTACTTC; CDR3 protein: CASSFGQGGETQYF
V gene: TRBV7-6; J gene: TRBJ2-6; clone size: NA; D gene: NA; CDR3 DNA: TGTGCCAGCGGTTCTGGGGCCAACGTCCTGACTTTC; CDR3 protein: CASGSGANVLTF
V gene: TRBV7-6; J gene: TRBJ1-4; clone size: NA; D gene: TRBD1; CDR3 DNA: TGTGCCAGCAGCTCACCACAGGGGAGCTTTGATGAAAAACTGTTTTTT; CDR3 protein: CASSSPQGSFDEKLFF
V gene: TRBV2; J gene: TRBJ2-1; clone size: NA; D gene: NA; CDR3 DNA: TGTGCCAGCAGTGAAGGGAGCTCCTACAATGAGCAGTTCTTC; CDR3 protein: CASSEGSSYNEQFF
V gene: TRBV7-9; J gene: TRBJ2-1; clone size: NA; D gene: NA; CDR3 DNA: TGTGCCAGCAGCTTAGTAGATATCGATGAGCAGTTCTTC; CDR3 protein: CASSLVDIDEQFF
V gene: TRBV28; J gene: TRBJ2-5; clone size: NA; D gene: NA; CDR3 DNA: TGTGCCAGCAGTCGGGAATCTCCAGAGACCCAGTACTTC; CDR3 protein: CASSRESPETQYF
V gene: TRBV20-1; J gene: TRBJ2-7; clone size: many; D gene: NA; CDR3 DNA: TGCAGTGCTAGAGGAAGACTAGTTGCCTACGAGCAGTACTTC; CDR3 protein: CSARGRLVAYEQYF
V gene: TRBV15; J gene: TRBJ2-3; clone size: NA; D gene: TRBD2; CDR3 DNA: TGTGCCACCAGCGGAGCGGGAGGGCCATCAGATACGCAGTATTTT; CDR3 protein: CATSGAGGPSDTQYF
V gene: TRBV30; J gene: TRBJ2-7; clone size: few; D gene: NA; CDR3 DNA: TGTGCCTGGAGTGTACAGACCTACGAGCAGTACTTC; CDR3 protein: CAWSVQTYEQYF
V gene: TRBV14; J gene: TRBJ2-7; clone size: NA; D gene: TRBD2; CDR3 DNA: TGTGCCAGCAGCCAAGCGGGACTAGCCTCCTACGAGCAGTACTTC; CDR3 protein: CASSQAGLASYEQYF
V gene: TRBV6-5; J gene: TRBJ2-5; clone size: NA; D gene: NA; CDR3 DNA: TGTGCCAGCAGTTACTCGAGTCCAGGGGCCCAAGGGACCCAGTACTTC; CDR3 protein: CASSYSSPGAQGTQYF
V gene: TRBV2; J gene: TRBJ2-5; clone size: NA; D gene: TRBD2; CDR3 DNA: TGTGCCAGCAGCGCTATCGGGACTAGCGTCTGGGAGACCCAGTACTTC; CDR3 protein: CASSAIGTSVWETQYF
V gene: TRBV15; J gene: TRBJ1-1; clone size: few; D gene: NA; CDR3 DNA: TGTGCCACCAGCAGCGAGGACAGAGGGATCATGAACACTGAAGCTTTCTTT; CDR3 protein: CATSSEDRGIMNTEAFF
V gene: TRBV29-1; J gene: TRBJ2-7; clone size: NA; D gene: TRBD2; CDR3 DNA: TGCAGCGTGGGGGGGGGGACGGCAACCTACGAGCAGTACTTC; CDR3 protein: CSVGGGTATYEQYF
V gene: TRBV11-2; J gene: TRBJ2-7; clone size: few; D gene: NA; CDR3 DNA: TGTGCCAGCAGCGGTGACGAAAACGAGCAGTACTTC; CDR3 protein: CASSGDENEQYF
V gene: TRBV28; J gene: TRBJ2-2; clone size: NA; D gene: TRBD2; CDR3 DNA: TGTGCCAGCAGTTTAGAGCGGGAGTTCGGGGAGCTGTTTTTT; CDR3 protein: CASSLEREFGELFF
V gene: TRBV4-1; J gene: TRBJ2-7; clone size: few; D gene: TRBD1; CDR3 DNA: TGCGCCAGCAGCCGGGGACAGGGGGCCTACGAGCAGTACTTC; CDR3 protein: CASSRGQGAYEQYF
V gene: TRBV12-3/TRBV12-4; J gene: TRBJ2-1; clone size: NA; D gene: NA; CDR3 DNA: TGTGCCAGCAGTTATCTAGCGTTCAATGAGCAGTTCTTC; CDR3 protein: CASSYLAFNEQFF
V gene: TRBV28; J gene: TRBJ2-3; clone size: many; D gene: TRBD2; CDR3 DNA: TGTGCCAGCAGTCTCTTACTAGCGGGAGGGCCAGATACGCAGTATTTT; CDR3 protein: CASSLLLAGGPDTQYF
V gene: TRBV7-8; J gene: TRBJ1-5; clone size: NA; D gene: TRBD1; CDR3 DNA: TGTGCCAGCAGCTCCGGGACAGGGGGTCAGCCCCAGCATTTT; CDR3 protein: CASSSGTGGQPQHF